The 32 T cell receptor beta chains below all came from one sample that was sequenced in a study of OX40 agonist ivuxolimab in advanced cancers. Libraries were prepared through the immunoSEQ multiplex PCR assay. Held by TCRdb, this immuneACCESS table contains in-frame sequences only and omits some clones. Under half of the omission traces to an unresolved V gene where checked; the cause of the rest is unknown. This sample holds 65,000 to 90,000 clones; 85% to 90% were observed only once. About 0.76% of the sample comes from the top ten. The sample consisted of CD4+ or CD8+ T cells sorted from blood, taken in a trial of the OX40 agonist ivuxolimab. Receptor source: an adult with an advanced solid tumor such as melanoma, head and neck, liver or kidney cancer.

This clone was counted once. This sequence joins TRBV7-6 and TRBJ1-5; D is unclear. V gave up 5 bases and J gave up 3 bases, with 8 bases separating them. CDR3 size: 13 residues. Germline CDR1 reads SGHVS; CDR2 reads FNYEAQ. The CDR3 here is CASSPDVNQPQHF. The DNA of the CDR3 is TGTGCCAGCAGCCCGGACGTCAATCAGCCCCAGCATTTT. Based on the CDR3 plus reference TRBV7-6 and TRBJ1-5, the full variable domain is GAGVSQSPRYKVTKRGQDVALRCDPISGHVSLYWYRQALGQGPEFLTYFNYEAQQDKSGLPNDRFSAERPEGSISTLTIQRTEQRDSAMYRCASSPDVNQPQHFGDGTRLSIL.

J is TRBJ2-2 and V is TRBV18; no firm D call. The length of the CDR3 is 14 residues. Trimming took 2 bases from V and 1 from J, leaving 5 bases between them. Germline V CDR1 and CDR2: KGHSH, LQKENI. The CDR3 bases are TGTGCCAGCTCACCATGGGGGAACACCGGGGAGCTGTTTTTT. Encoded protein: CASSPWGNTGELFF.

The chain recombines TRBV10-3 with TRBJ2-5, with D possibly matching TRBD2 (6 bases). CDR1 is ENHRY, CDR2 SYGVKD, per germline. Deletions cut 4 bases from V and 3 bases from J, with 12 bases between. The CDR3 runs to 14 residues. CDR3 amino acids: CAISVTASEETQYF. The CDR3 DNA reads as TGTGCCATCAGTGTAACGGCTAGCGAAGAGACCCAGTACTTC.

The chain is built from TRBV12-5 and TRBJ2-3; 7 positions agree with TRBD2. Trimming at V came to 6 bases and at J to 5 bases, leaving 2 bases not matched to a gene. CDR1 is LGHNT, CDR2 FRNRAP, per germline. This CDR3 has 12 amino acids. The CDR3 is CASGSSGDTQYF. DNA for the CDR3: TGTGCTAGTGGGTCTAGCGGAGATACGCAGTATTTT.

The CDR3 protein is CASSLTIGGKAFF. The CDR3 DNA reads TGTGCCAGCAGTTTAACTATCGGCGGGAAAGCTTTCTTT. J is TRBJ1-1 and V is TRBV27, with no clear D. The germline V gene encodes CDR1 MNHEY and CDR2 SMNVEV (reference sequence). The CDR3 covers 13 residues. V was pared by 2 bases and J by 9 bases, with 13 bases between.

J is TRBJ2-3 and V is TRBV18; 12 nucleotides agree with TRBD2. The CDR3 covers 18 residues. V was pared by 6 bases and J by 0 bases, with 10 bases of the junction left unmatched. The V gene's germline CDR1 is KGHSH and CDR2 LQKENI. The CDR3 reads CASSSTSGRPPSTDTQYF. In DNA, the CDR3 is TGTGCCAGCTCCTCAACTAGCGGGAGGCCTCCTAGCACAGATACGCAGTATTTT.

The chain uses TRBV28 and TRBJ2-7; D is unresolved. The CDR3 runs to 14 residues. V was pared by 10 bases and J by 0 bases, with 16 bases between. Per the germline V gene, CDR1 is MDHEN and CDR2 is SYDVKM. This CDR3 is CATLLRANSYEQYF. The CDR3 DNA reads TGTGCCACCCTTTTGCGAGCGAACTCCTACGAGCAGTACTTC.

The rearrangement joins TRBV19 to TRBJ1-5, with TRBD1 matching 9 bases. The germline V gene has CDR1 LNHDA and CDR2 SQIVND (reference sequence). This CDR3 is built from 14 residues. Trimming at V came to 7 bases and at J to 7 bases, leaving 8 bases not matched to a gene. The CDR3 region is CASKSRTGVQPQHF. CDR3 coding DNA: TGTGCCAGTAAGTCCAGGACAGGGGTGCAGCCCCAGCATTTT.

This clone has just one count. This chain uses TRBV5-1 with TRBJ2-2, with D possibly being TRBD2 (6 bases). V was shortened by 3 bases and J by 0 bases, with 18 bases between the two germline ends. The V gene's germline CDR1 is SGHRS and CDR2 YFSETQ. The CDR3 length is 18 residues. CDR3 nucleotide sequence: TGCGCCAGCAGCTGGGGGGTGCCGTTAGGGGCGAACACCGGGGAGCTGTTTTTT. Translating gives CASSWGVPLGANTGELFF.

The chain has TRBV6-6 and TRBJ2-7, with 7 positions matching TRBD2. The CDR3 length is 11 residues. CDR1 and CDR2 from the germline V gene are MNHNY and SVGAGI (reference sequence). Here the CDR3 DNA reads TGTGCGAGCGGGGAATCCTACGAGCAGTACTTC. Translated: CASGESYEQYF.

This rearrangement joins TRBV5-8 to TRBJ2-6, with D unclear. Trimming took 4 bases from V and 4 from J, leaving 6 bases between them. The CDR3 contains 13 residues. Per the germline V gene, CDR1 is SGHTS and CDR2 is YDEGEE. CDR3 amino acids: CASSPAGANVLTF. The CDR3 bases are TGTGCCAGCAGCCCAGCCGGGGCCAACGTCCTGACTTTC.

This chain connects TRBV7-2 to TRBJ2-1; possibly TRBD2 for D (6 bases). V gave up 2 bases and J gave up 4 bases, with 12 bases separating them. This CDR3 spans 15 amino acids. Germline assignment: CDR1 SGHTA and CDR2 FQGNSA. The CDR3 coding sequence is TGTGCCAGCAGCTTAATCAGGACTAATTACAATGAGCAGTTCTTC. It yields the protein CASSLIRTNYNEQFF.

The chain is built from TRBV18 and TRBJ1-4; TRBD1 matches 7 bases. V lost 5 bases and J lost 3; bases outside the gene matches: 15. CDR3 length equals 18 residues. Germline V CDR1 and CDR2: KGHSH, LQKENI. The CDR3 is CASSSQGSQLLANEKLFF. The CDR3 DNA is TGTGCCAGCTCATCACAGGGGTCCCAACTCCTGGCTAATGAAAAACTGTTTTTT.

This sequence joins TRBV5-1 and TRBJ2-7; TRBD1 or TRBD2 may be the D gene (7 bases each). V shed 1 base and J shed 2 bases, with 22 bases lying between them. The germline gives CDR1 SGHRS, CDR2 YFSETQ. This CDR3 spans 18 amino acids. CDR3 residues: CASSLTPTGRGLTYEQYF. CDR3 DNA: TGCGCCAGCAGCTTGACCCCGACAGGGAGGGGACTAACCTACGAGCAGTACTTC.

V gene TRBV7-2 combines with J gene TRBJ2-7; the match to TRBD1 covers 10 bases. The CDR3 runs to 15 residues. After removal of 3 bases from V and 4 bases from J, the junction contained 6 bases not matched to a gene. The germline V gene has CDR1 SGHTA and CDR2 FQGNSA. In DNA, the CDR3 is TGTGCCAGCAGCTTGGGACAGGGGCCGAGGTACGAGCAGTACTTC. Translating gives CASSLGQGPRYEQYF.

The chain carries TRBV6-6 and TRBJ2-1; unclear D gene. Germline CDR1 is MNHNY and CDR2 is SVGAGI (reference sequence). This CDR3 region has 11 residues. V was cut by 5 bases and J by 4 bases, with 3 bases left in between. The CDR3 region is CASSPYNEQFF. The CDR3 DNA follows: TGTGCCAGCAGTCCTTACAATGAGCAGTTCTTC.

The chain is built from TRBV4-1 and TRBJ1-2; D is undetermined. Trimming took 3 bases from V and 2 from J, leaving 13 bases between them. CDR1 is MGHRA and CDR2 is YSYEKL in the germline V gene. The CDR3 length is 15 residues. The chain's CDR3 is CASSHYYPGNYGYTF. The CDR3 DNA is TGCGCCAGCAGCCATTATTACCCGGGGAACTATGGCTACACCTTC.

The DNA for the CDR3 is TGTGCCAGCAGTTTGCGGGGCACCGCCTACGAGCAGTACTTC. It translates to CASSLRGTAYEQYF. This chain joins TRBV27 and TRBJ2-7; perhaps TRBD2 as D (6 bases). The CDR3 has 14 amino acids. Deletions cut 3 bases from V and 2 bases from J, with 11 bases between. The germline V gene encodes CDR1 MNHEY and CDR2 SMNVEV (reference sequence).

This rearrangement joins TRBV10-3 to TRBJ1-1; no clear D gene. The CDR3 spans 13 residues. The germline CDR1 and CDR2 sequences are ENHRY and SYGVKD. The V end was cut by 4 bases, the J end by 2 bases, with 8 bases between. The CDR3 DNA sequence: TGTGCCATCAGTGGGCGGGAAAACACTGAAGCTTTCTTT. The encoded protein is CAISGRENTEAFF.

The sample holds a few counts of this clone. This chain connects TRBV6-1 to TRBJ1-5; D possibly corresponds to TRBD1 (6 bases). Germline loops: CDR1 MNHNS, CDR2 SASEGT. This CDR3 region has 14 residues. V was shortened by 7 bases and J by 4 bases, with 14 bases between the two germline ends. The CDR3 coding sequence is TGTGCCAGCAAAAGGACAGAATCTAATCAGCCCCAGCATTTT. It encodes CASKRTESNQPQHF.

This clone came up once. The rearrangement joins TRBV28 to TRBJ1-2, with 7 nucleotides matching TRBD1. The germline V gene has CDR1 MDHEN and CDR2 SYDVKM. The CDR3 is made up of 16 amino acids. V dropped 5 bases and J dropped 4; count of bases not matched to a gene: 13. Here the CDR3 DNA reads TGTGCCAGCAGTACCCCGACAGGGCCCTTCCCCTATGGCTACACCTTC. As protein: CASSTPTGPFPYGYTF.

J is TRBJ2-5 and V is TRBV12-5, with a possible D match to TRBD1 (6 bases). Germline V lookup: CDR1 LGHNT, CDR2 FRNRAP. Between the trimmed V and J ends, which lost 2 bases and 7 bases, there was a span of 26 bases. The CDR3 consists of 18 residues. For the CDR3, the DNA is TGTGCTAGTGGTTTGACAACCTCAGGGGCCTCTGGAAGGGGGACCCAGTACTTC. This codes for CASGLTTSGASGRGTQYF.

Here the CDR3 DNA reads TGCGCCAGCAGTCAGGGGGTTGCAGATACGCAGTATTTT. Protein product: CASSQGVADTQYF. The chain uses TRBV4-3 and TRBJ2-3; TRBD1 aligns across 7 bases. The junction had 4 bases not matched to a gene; V was cut back by 6 bases and J by 4 bases. Germline V gives CDR1 LGHNA, CDR2 YSLEER. The CDR3 has 13 residues.

The gene calls are TRBV28 and TRBJ1-1; no definite D call. The V end lost 5 bases, the J end lost 4 bases, and 8 bases lay between the germline ends. The CDR3 is 12 amino acids. The germline gives CDR1 MDHEN, CDR2 SYDVKM. CDR3 in amino acids: CASSEGFTEAFF. CDR3 coding DNA: TGTGCCAGCAGTGAGGGATTCACTGAAGCTTTCTTT. The whole variable domain, filled in from reference TRBV28 and TRBJ1-1, reads DVKVTQSSRYLVKRTGEKVFLECVQDMDHENMFWYRQDPGLGLRLIYFSYDVKMKEKGDIPEGYSVSREKKERFSLILESASTNQTSMYLCASSEGFTEAFFGQGTRLTVV.

CDR3 residues: CAISRASSYEQYF. CDR3 coding DNA: TGTGCCATCAGTCGGGCGTCCTCCTACGAGCAGTACTTC. The V call is TRBV10-3, the J call TRBJ2-7, with D unclear. The CDR3 is 13 residues long. CDR1 is ENHRY, CDR2 SYGVKD, per germline. Between the trimmed V and J ends, which lost 5 bases and 0 bases, there was a span of 8 bases.

The V and J genes are TRBV5-1 and TRBJ2-3; 11 bases are a match to TRBD2. This CDR3 is 16 amino acids long. Unmatched junction bases numbered 10, after V lost 6 bases and J lost 4 bases. CDR1 and CDR2 (germline): SGHRS, YFSETQ. The CDR3 bases are TGCGCCAGCAAAAAGACTAGCGGGAAGAGTGCAGATACGCAGTATTTT. Translated: CASKKTSGKSADTQYF.

The rearrangement links TRBV29-1 to TRBJ2-7, with TRBD1 identical over 11 bases. J lost 7 bases, V lost 7 bases, and 9 bases had no gene match. CDR1 is SQVTM, CDR2 ANQGSEA, per germline. CDR3 length: 13 residues. CDR3 sequence reads: CSARDRGFGEQYF. The CDR3 DNA is TGCAGCGCCCGGGACAGGGGGTTTGGGGAGCAGTACTTC.

V is TRBV9 and J is TRBJ2-2, with TRBD1 matching 9 bases. After removal of 0 bases from V and 7 bases from J, the junction contained 1 base not matched to a gene. The CDR3 totals 14 residues. Germline CDR1 reads SGDLS; CDR2 reads YYNGEE. The CDR3 loop is CASSVVTGGGELFF. As DNA, the CDR3 is TGTGCCAGCAGCGTAGTGACAGGGGGCGGGGAGCTGTTTTTT. Full variable domain (outside the CDR3, taken from reference TRBV9 and TRBJ2-2): DSGVTQTPKHLITATGQRVTLRCSPRSGDLSVYWYQQSLDQGLQFLIQYYNGEERAKGNILERFSAQQFPDLHSELNLSSLELGDSALYFCASSVVTGGGELFFGEGSRLTVL.

This sequence joins TRBV4-2 and TRBJ2-2, with D possibly called TRBD1 or TRBD2 (5 bases each). This CDR3 contains 15 residues. Germline loops: CDR1 LGHNA, CDR2 YNFKEQ. V was trimmed by 6 bases and J by 8 bases, leaving 19 bases between them. The CDR3 sequence is CASSRPGTLGGELFF. As DNA, the CDR3 is TGTGCCAGCAGTCGACCGGGGACGCTAGGTGGGGAGCTGTTTTTT.

This clone was detected once. The chain combines TRBV2 with TRBJ1-5, with no clear D. With 7 bases removed from V and 2 bases from J, the gap between germline ends came to 6 bases. Germline loops: CDR1 SNHLY, CDR2 FYNNEI. The length of the CDR3 is 12 residues. This chain's CDR3 is CASTEGNQPQHF. As DNA, the CDR3 is TGTGCCAGCACGGAGGGCAATCAGCCCCAGCATTTT.

The genes are TRBV14 and TRBJ2-1; 10 bases agree with TRBD2. CDR1 and CDR2 (germline): SGHDN, FVKESK. This CDR3 is 15 amino acids long. Losses at the gene ends were 4 bases for V and 8 bases for J; bases not matched to a gene: 8. CDR3 loop: CASSLLAGVVDEQFF. CDR3 DNA: TGTGCCAGCAGCCTTCTAGCGGGAGTCGTCGATGAGCAGTTCTTC.

The chain is built from TRBV7-9 and TRBJ2-3; 7 bases align to TRBD1. CDR1 SEHNR and CDR2 FQNEAQ come from the germline V gene (reference sequence). V dropped 5 bases and J dropped 4; count of bases not matched to a gene: 3. This CDR3 region has 13 residues. The chain's CDR3 is CASSKGQPDTQYF. In nucleotides, the CDR3 is TGTGCCAGCAGCAAGGGACAGCCAGATACGCAGTATTTT.